This record covers a single T cell receptor (beta chain). The antigen remains unidentified. The data are from a study of regulatory T cells in long-lasting Graves disease. Regarding the study as a whole: Having only a small sample size may have limited accuracy.

Building of the TCR beta libraries involved iRepertoire HTBI primers and Arm-PCR of CDR3 regions. From the multiplex PCR reads, TCRdb called clonotypes with MiXCR, one entry per CDR3 protein. This table has 200,000 to 250,000 distinct CDR3 sequences, approximately 18% appearing once. Documented time point: newly diagnosed GD, antithyroid drugs for less than 3 months. PBMC-extracted RNA yielded the TCR library. The CDR3 loop spans 15 amino acids. V gave up 3 bases and J gave up 7 bases; unmatched junction bases: 7. Germline assignment: CDR1 MGHDK and CDR2 SYGVNS. These data were likewise used in another study, on T cells in Graves' hyperthyroidism and ophthalmopathy. According to that study: Disease duration under 2 months; hyperthyroidism patients were aged 18 to 65. HTBI primers were employed in a first-round RT-PCR of the TCR CDR3. Within blood appeared most thyroid clonotypes that had expanded above 0.001.

The chain carries TRBV25-1 and TRBJ1-4, with 8 bases identical to TRBD1. This TCR came from a woman between 25 and 40 years old with Graves disease. The specimen comprised peripheral blood mononuclear cells (PBMCs), sampled at new diagnosis, from a patient treated with antithyroid drugs. The CDR3 is CASSDWTGWTEKLFF. CDR3 sequence (DNA): TGTGCCAGCAGTGACTGGACAGGGTGGACTGAAAAACTGTTTTTT.